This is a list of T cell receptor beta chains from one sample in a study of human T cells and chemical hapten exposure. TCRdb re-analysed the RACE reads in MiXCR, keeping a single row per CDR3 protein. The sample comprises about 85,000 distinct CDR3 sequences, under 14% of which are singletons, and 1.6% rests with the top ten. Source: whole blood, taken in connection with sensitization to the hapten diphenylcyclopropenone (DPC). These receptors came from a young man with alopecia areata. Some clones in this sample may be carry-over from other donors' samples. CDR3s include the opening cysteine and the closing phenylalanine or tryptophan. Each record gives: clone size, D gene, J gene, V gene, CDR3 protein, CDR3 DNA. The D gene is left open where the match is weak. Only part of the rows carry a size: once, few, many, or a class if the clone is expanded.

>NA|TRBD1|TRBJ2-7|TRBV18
CASSEGTGGTYEQYF
TGTGCCAGCTCAGAAGGGACAGGGGGTACCTACGAGCAGTACTTC
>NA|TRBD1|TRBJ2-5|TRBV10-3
CATTGGETQYF
TGTGCCACCACAGGGGGAGAGACCCAGTACTTC
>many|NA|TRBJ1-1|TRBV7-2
CASALHRELNTEAFF
TGTGCCAGCGCACTGCACCGGGAGTTGAACACTGAAGCTTTCTTT
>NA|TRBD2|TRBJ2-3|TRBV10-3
CAISEVAGGSDTQYF
TGTGCCATCAGTGAAGTAGCGGGGGGCTCCGATACGCAGTATTTT
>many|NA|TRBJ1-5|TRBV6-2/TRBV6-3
CASSYAYSNQPQHF
TGTGCCAGCAGTTACGCCTATAGCAATCAGCCCCAGCATTTT
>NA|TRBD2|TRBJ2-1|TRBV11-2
CASSLILAGGDEQFF
TGTGCCAGCAGCTTAATCCTAGCGGGGGGAGATGAGCAGTTCTTC
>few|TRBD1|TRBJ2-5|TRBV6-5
CASRQGTVGSQETQYF
TGTGCCAGCAGACAAGGGACAGTAGGTAGCCAAGAGACCCAGTACTTC
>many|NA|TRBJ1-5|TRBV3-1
CASSQESAGLQPQHF
TGTGCCAGCAGCCAAGAGAGCGCAGGGCTCCAGCCCCAGCATTTT
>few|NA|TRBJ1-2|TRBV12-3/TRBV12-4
CASSFGVSYGYTF
TGTGCCAGCAGTTTTGGAGTGAGCTATGGCTACACCTTC
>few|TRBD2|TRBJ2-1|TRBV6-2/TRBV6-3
CASRTSGGLNEQFF
TGTGCCAGCAGGACTAGCGGGGGATTAAATGAGCAGTTCTTC
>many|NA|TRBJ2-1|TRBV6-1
CASSEFSLPPGSSYNEQFF
TGTGCCAGCAGTGAGTTTTCTTTGCCCCCAGGGAGCTCCTACAATGAGCAGTTCTTC
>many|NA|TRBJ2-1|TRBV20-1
CSVRTSSYNEQFF
TGCAGTGTTCGGACCAGCTCCTACAATGAGCAGTTCTTC
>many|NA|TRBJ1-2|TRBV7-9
CASSLPPGAPNYGYTF
TGTGCCAGCAGCTTACCCCCAGGGGCGCCTAACTATGGCTACACCTTC
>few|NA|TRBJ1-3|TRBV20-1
CSARGRGGPGNTIYF
TGCAGTGCTAGAGGACGGGGAGGGCCTGGAAACACCATATATTTT
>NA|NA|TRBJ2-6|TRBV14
CASSQDFGGRNRRSVLTF
TGTGCCAGCAGCCAAGATTTCGGGGGGCGCAACCGGAGGAGTGTCCTGACTTTC
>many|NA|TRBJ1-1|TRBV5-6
CASSYRTVNTEAFF
TGTGCCAGCAGCTACCGGACAGTGAACACTGAAGCTTTCTTT
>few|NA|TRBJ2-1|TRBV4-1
CASSQDYRSEQFF
TGCGCCAGCAGCCAAGACTACCGCAGTGAGCAGTTCTTC
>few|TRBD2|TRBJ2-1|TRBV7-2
CASSYLGLADNEQFF
TGTGCCAGCAGCTACCTCGGACTAGCAGACAATGAGCAGTTCTTC
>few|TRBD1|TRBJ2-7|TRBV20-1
CSASGGRGEQYF
TGCAGTGCTTCAGGGGGACGTGGCGAGCAGTACTTC
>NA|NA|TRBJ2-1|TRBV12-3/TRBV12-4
CASSLKGHDEQFF
TGTGCCAGCAGTTTAAAGGGCCACGATGAGCAGTTCTTC
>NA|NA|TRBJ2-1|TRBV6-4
CASSDYRDNEQFF
TGTGCCAGCAGTGACTACAGGGACAATGAGCAGTTCTTC
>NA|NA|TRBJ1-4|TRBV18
CASSPRQEGEKLFF
TGTGCCAGCTCACCACGCCAGGAGGGGGAAAAACTGTTTTTT
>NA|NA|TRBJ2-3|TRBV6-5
CASSSGAKGQGDTQYF
TGTGCCAGCAGTTCGGGGGCGAAGGGGCAGGGAGATACGCAGTATTTT
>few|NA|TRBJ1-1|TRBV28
CASSLTWRNTEAFF
TGTGCCAGCAGTTTGACTTGGAGGAACACTGAAGCTTTCTTT
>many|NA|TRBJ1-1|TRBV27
CASSPIIGEEGTEAFF
TGTGCCAGCAGTCCCATAATAGGCGAGGAGGGGACTGAAGCTTTCTTT
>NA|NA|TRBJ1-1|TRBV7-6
CASTLRTGWDTEAFF
TGTGCCAGCACCCTTCGAACAGGGTGGGACACTGAAGCTTTCTTT
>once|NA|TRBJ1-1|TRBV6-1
CASSIQGGNTEAFF
TGTGCCAGCAGTATCCAGGGTGGAAACACTGAAGCTTTCTTT